The rows below give T cell receptor beta chains drawn from one sample of a study of cytomegalovirus exposure and HLA in healthy donors. Here immunoSEQ multiplex PCR was the method, and the copy in TCRdb shows in-frame clones only, minus some. The data show hundreds of thousands of clones, around 90% seen once. The sample taken for sequencing was PBMCs. The origin of the receptors is a woman under 30 in good health and CMV-seronegative. Each CDR3 is given with its conserved first and last residue. Each record gives: CDR3 protein, J gene, V gene.

cdr3_aa: CASSYVGGPPNGYTF
j_call: TRBJ1-2
v_call: TRBV6-6

cdr3_aa: CASTERRSGNTIYF
j_call: TRBJ1-3
v_call: TRBV2

cdr3_aa: CASSEKRAEAFF
j_call: TRBJ1-1
v_call: TRBV6-1

cdr3_aa: CASSDRNYGYTF
j_call: TRBJ1-2
v_call: TRBV7-2

cdr3_aa: CSVPQSYEQYF
j_call: TRBJ2-7
v_call: TRBV20-1

cdr3_aa: CSVEPSLAGAAQYQETQYF
j_call: TRBJ2-5
v_call: TRBV29-1

cdr3_aa: CASSKGYSPLHF
j_call: TRBJ1-6
v_call: TRBV6-5

cdr3_aa: CASSGDSGEQFF
j_call: TRBJ2-1
v_call: TRBV7-9

cdr3_aa: CASSVEGQGNQPQHF
j_call: TRBJ1-5
v_call: TRBV9

cdr3_aa: CASSYSIQYEQYF
j_call: TRBJ2-7
v_call: TRBV6-5

cdr3_aa: CAIMGAGKMGAYEQYF
j_call: TRBJ2-7
v_call: TRBV10-3

cdr3_aa: CASSLTANEKLFF
j_call: TRBJ1-4
v_call: TRBV5-4

cdr3_aa: CSSIQGSGAEAFF
j_call: TRBJ1-1
v_call: TRBV7-9

cdr3_aa: CASSIGGPRELFF
j_call: TRBJ2-2
v_call: TRBV19

cdr3_aa: CASSLVIRGAGGELFF
j_call: TRBJ2-2
v_call: TRBV7-2